This T cell receptor (beta chain) was sequenced in a study of identical twins (dated by TCRdb to 2016 to 2017). Turning to the overall study: To test whether fetal clonotypes persist, this study deep-sequenced TCR alpha and beta repertoires from monozygotic twins, from unrelated adults of various ages, and from cord blood. To rule out contamination, the twin experiments were replicated at different times with different library preparation protocols.

The library was prepared using 5' RACE. The sequencing machine was an Illumina HiSeq 2000. Template switching introduced a universal primer binding site; the final cDNA contained a unique molecular identifier, enabling accurate counting of TCR cDNA molecules. Specific primers in the conserved constant-segment region were used to synthesize first-strand cDNA for TCR alpha and beta chains. To control for contamination, every cDNA library carried two barcodes: a SMART-Mk sample barcode plus Illumina barcodes. TruSeq adapter sequences and Illumina sample barcodes were added in two successive PCR steps. Sequencing of the TCR alpha and beta cDNA libraries was done on the Illumina HiSeq platform using custom primers. From the authors' description of their analysis: MiGEC processed the raw reads to extract unique molecular identifiers, while MiXCR was used to determine the CDR3 positions. For each individual, recombination models were inferred using an EM algorithm with the repgenHMM and IGoR tools. Shared clonotype analysis was performed with the tcR package in R, normalizing sharing by the product of cloneset sizes. Out-of-frame nonproductive sequences were analyzed to study raw recombination free of thymic and clonal selection effects. TCRdb applied fastp at Q25 and MiXCR to the public reads, then kept only in-frame beta chains. Entries are consolidated by CDR3 protein sequence, retaining the most common genes and DNA. TCRdb assigned the V and J calls; the authors' analysis was not used. The sample table lists approximately 1.8 million distinct CDR3 sequences, about 32% of them with a count of one. The top ten clones comprise less than 0.35% of the sample.

The junction carries 10 bases between V and J, which are trimmed by 3 bases and 7 bases respectively. Reading from cysteine to phenylalanine, the CDR3 counts 12 amino acids. CDR3 DNA only is kept here, 36 bases in frame from base 1. From a lookup of the germline V gene (reference sequence), CDR1 and CDR2 are DFQATT and SNEGSKA. Study-level results and caveats: Because the same donors could not be followed over many years, the conclusions relied on cross-sectional statistical analysis. Compared with coincidental sharing between unrelated individuals, an excess of low generation-probability sequences was observed among out-of-frame TCR alpha sequences shared between twins. Invariant T cells such as MAIT and iNKT could partly confound zero-insertion analyses, although diverse VJ usage argued against such confounding for most clonotypes. Abundant cord blood beta clonotypes had fewer insertions, young adult naive repertoires showed a similar but weaker trend, and memory repertoires showed no such trend. Out-of-frame TCR alpha sharing in monozygotic twins was systematically underestimated by recombination models, whereas sharing between unrelated individuals was in agreement with the recombination models. Excess twin sharing in beta out-of-frame sequences was weaker because fewer shared sequences lowered the signal-to-noise ratio.

A word on this clonotype: The antigen it recognizes is unknown. Base qualities were left out, and no much larger clone turns up one base away.

Only healthy Caucasian donors were included. This TCR derives from a newborn girl in good health. This chain is built from TRBV20-1 and TRBJ2-1; D gene: possibly TRBD2, on 6 matching bases. The sample comprised cord blood. In nucleotide form, the sequence is TGCAGTGCTAGCCGGGGGTCTAATGAGCAGTTCTTC. It translates as CSASRGSNEQFF.